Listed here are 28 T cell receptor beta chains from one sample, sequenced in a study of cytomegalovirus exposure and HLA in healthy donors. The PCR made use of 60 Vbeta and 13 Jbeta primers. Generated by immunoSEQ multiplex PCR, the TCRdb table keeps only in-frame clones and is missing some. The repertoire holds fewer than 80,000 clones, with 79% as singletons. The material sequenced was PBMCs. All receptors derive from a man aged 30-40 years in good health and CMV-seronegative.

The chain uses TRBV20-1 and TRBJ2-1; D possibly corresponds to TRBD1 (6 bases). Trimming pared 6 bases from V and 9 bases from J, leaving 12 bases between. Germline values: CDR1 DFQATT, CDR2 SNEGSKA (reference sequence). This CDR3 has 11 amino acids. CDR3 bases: TGCAGTGCGCCAGGGGTGCGTGAGCAGTTCTTC. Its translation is CSAPGVREQFF.

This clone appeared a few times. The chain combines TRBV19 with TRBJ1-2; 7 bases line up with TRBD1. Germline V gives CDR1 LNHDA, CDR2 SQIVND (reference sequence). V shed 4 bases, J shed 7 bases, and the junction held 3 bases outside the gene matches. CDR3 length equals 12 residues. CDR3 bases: TGTGCCAGTAGTACAGGGGGTGGTGGCTACACCTTC. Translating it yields CASSTGGGGYTF.

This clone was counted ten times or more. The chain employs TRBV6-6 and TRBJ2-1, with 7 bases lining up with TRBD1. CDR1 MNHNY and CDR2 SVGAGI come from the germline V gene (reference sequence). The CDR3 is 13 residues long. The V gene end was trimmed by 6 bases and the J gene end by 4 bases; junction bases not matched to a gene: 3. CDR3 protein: CASRMGQYNEQFF. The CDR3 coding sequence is TGTGCCAGCAGAATGGGACAGTACAATGAGCAGTTCTTC.

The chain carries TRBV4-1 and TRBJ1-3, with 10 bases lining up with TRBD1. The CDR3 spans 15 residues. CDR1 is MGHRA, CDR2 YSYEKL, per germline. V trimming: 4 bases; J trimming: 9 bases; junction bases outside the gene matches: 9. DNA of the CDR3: TGCGCCAGCAGCCCGGGACAGGGGATGCTAGTCACCATATATTTT. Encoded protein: CASSPGQGMLVTIYF.

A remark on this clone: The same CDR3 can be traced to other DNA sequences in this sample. Here the CDR3 DNA reads TGCGCCAGCAGCTTGGTTCCGAGGGACTATAATTCACCCCTCCACTTT. As protein: CASSLVPRDYNSPLHF. The chain links TRBV5-1 to TRBJ1-6, with D unresolved. This CDR3 spans 16 amino acids. V was shortened by 0 bases and J by 3 bases, with 10 bases between the two germline ends. Germline V gene data show CDR1 as SGHRS and CDR2 as YFSETQ. Using reference TRBV5-1 and TRBJ1-6 for the parts outside the CDR3, the full variable domain is KAGVTQTPRYLIKTRGQQVTLSCSPISGHRSVSWYQQTPGQGLQFLFEYFSETQRNKGNFPGRFSGRQFSNSRSEMNVSTLELGDSALYLCASSLVPRDYNSPLHFGNGTRLTVT.

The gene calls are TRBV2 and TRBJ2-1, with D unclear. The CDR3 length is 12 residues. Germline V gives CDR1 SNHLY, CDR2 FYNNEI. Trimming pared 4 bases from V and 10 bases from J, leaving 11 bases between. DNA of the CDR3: TGTGCCAGCAGTGGACTGGGTGGGGAGCAGTTCTTC. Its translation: CASSGLGGEQFF. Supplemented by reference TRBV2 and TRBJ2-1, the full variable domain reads EPEVTQTPSHQVTQMGQEVILRCVPISNHLYFYWYRQILGQKVEFLVSFYNNEISEKSEIFDDQFSVERPDGSNFTLKIRSTKLEDSAMYFCASSGLGGEQFFGPGTRLTVL.

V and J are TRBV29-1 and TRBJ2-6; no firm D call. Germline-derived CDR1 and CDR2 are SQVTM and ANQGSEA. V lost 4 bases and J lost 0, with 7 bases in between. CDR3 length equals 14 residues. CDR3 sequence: CSVGQDSGANVLTF. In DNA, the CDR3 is TGCAGCGTTGGTCAGGACTCTGGGGCCAACGTCCTGACTTTC.

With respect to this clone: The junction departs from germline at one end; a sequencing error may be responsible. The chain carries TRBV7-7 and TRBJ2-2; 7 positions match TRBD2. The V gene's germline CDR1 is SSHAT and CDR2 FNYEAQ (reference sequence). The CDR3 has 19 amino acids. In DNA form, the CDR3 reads TGTGCTAGCAGCTCTTCCGGGGGGAGAGGGTTCGCGAACACCGGGGAGCTGTTTTTT. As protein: CASSSSGGRGFANTGELFF.

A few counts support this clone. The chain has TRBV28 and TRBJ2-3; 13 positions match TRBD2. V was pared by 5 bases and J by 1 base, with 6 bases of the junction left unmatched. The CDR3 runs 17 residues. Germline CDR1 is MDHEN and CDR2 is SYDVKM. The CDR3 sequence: CASSEGTSGTRTDTQYF. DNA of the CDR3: TGTGCCAGCAGTGAAGGGACTAGCGGGACCCGCACAGATACGCAGTATTTT.

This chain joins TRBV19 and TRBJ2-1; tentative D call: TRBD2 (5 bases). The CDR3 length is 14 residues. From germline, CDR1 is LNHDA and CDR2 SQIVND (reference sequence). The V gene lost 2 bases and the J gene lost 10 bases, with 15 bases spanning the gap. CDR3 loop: CASSIKSYGGEQFF. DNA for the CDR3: TGTGCCAGTAGTATAAAGTCTTACGGCGGGGAGCAGTTCTTC. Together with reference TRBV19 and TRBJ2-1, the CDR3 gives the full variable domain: DGGITQSPKYLFRKEGQNVTLSCEQNLNHDAMYWYRQDPGQGLRLIYYSQIVNDFQKGDIAEGYSVSREKKESFPLTVTSAQKNPTAFYLCASSIKSYGGEQFFGPGTRLTVL.

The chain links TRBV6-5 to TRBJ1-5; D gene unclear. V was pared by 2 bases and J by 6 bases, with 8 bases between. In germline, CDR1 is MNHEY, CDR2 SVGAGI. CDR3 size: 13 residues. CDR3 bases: TGTGCCAGCAGTTACGCCGACTCTCAGCCCCAGCATTTT. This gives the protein CASSYADSQPQHF.

CDR3: CASSSGQGHQPQHF. CDR3 in DNA: TGTGCCAGCAGCTCGGGACAGGGCCATCAGCCCCAGCATTTT. The V and J genes are TRBV7-2 and TRBJ1-5; 9 bases match TRBD1. V trimming: 4 bases; J trimming: 5 bases; junction bases outside the gene matches: 3. CDR3 length: 14 amino acids. Germline CDR1 and CDR2: SGHTA and FQGNSA.

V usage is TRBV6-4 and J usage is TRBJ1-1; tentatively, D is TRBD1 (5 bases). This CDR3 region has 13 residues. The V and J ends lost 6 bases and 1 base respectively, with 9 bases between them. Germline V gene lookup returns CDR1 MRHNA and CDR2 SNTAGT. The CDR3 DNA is TGTGCCAGCAGGACAGAGGCGAACACTGAAGCTTTCTTT. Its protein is CASRTEANTEAFF.

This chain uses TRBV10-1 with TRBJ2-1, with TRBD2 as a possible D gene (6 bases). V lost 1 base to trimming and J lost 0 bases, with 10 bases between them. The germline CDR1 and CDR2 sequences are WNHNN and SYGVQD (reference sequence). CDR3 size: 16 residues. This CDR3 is CASSELEGSSYNEQFF. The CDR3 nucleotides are TGCGCCAGCAGTGAGTTGGAGGGTAGCTCCTACAATGAGCAGTTCTTC.

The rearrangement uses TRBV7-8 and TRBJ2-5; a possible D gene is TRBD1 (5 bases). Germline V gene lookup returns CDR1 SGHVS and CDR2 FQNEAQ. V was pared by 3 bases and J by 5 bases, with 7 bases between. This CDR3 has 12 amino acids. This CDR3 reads CASSFYRETQYF. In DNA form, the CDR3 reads TGTGCCAGCAGCTTTTACAGGGAGACCCAGTACTTC.

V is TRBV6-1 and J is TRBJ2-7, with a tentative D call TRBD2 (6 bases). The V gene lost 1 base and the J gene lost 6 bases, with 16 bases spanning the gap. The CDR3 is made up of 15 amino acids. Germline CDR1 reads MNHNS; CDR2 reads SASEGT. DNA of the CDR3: TGTGCCAGCAGTGAAGAGTGGCAGACTAGTAGCGAGCAGTACTTC. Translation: CASSEEWQTSSEQYF.

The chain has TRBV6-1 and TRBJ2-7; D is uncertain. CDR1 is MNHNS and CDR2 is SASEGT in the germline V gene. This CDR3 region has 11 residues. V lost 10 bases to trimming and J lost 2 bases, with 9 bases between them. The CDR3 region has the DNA TGTGCCACCGGTCAGGCCTACGAGCAGTACTTC. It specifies CATGQAYEQYF.

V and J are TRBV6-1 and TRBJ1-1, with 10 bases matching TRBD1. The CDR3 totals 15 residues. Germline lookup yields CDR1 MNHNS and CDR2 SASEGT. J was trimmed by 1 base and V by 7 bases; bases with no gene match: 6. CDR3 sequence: CASNDRGQPNTEAFF. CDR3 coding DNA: TGTGCCAGCAACGACAGGGGGCAGCCGAACACTGAAGCTTTCTTT.

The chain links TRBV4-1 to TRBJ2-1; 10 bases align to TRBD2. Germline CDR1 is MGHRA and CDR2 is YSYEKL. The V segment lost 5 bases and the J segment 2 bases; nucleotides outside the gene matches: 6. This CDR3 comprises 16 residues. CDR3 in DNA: TGCGCCAGCAGCTCCCGTAGCGGGAGGCCCTACAATGAGCAGTTCTTC. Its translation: CASSSRSGRPYNEQFF.

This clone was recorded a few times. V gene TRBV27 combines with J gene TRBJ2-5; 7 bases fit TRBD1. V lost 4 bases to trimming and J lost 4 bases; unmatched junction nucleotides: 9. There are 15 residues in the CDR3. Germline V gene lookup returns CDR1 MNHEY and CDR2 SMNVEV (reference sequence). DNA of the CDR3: TGTGCCAGCAGTTCCCATTTAGACAGGGCAGAGACCCAGTACTTC. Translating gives CASSSHLDRAETQYF.

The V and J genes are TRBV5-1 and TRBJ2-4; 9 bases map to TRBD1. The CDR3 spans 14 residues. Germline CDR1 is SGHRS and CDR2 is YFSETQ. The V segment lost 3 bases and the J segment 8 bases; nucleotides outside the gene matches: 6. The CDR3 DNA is TGCGCCAGCAGCTCCGGGACAGGGACATACATTCAGTACTTC. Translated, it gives CASSSGTGTYIQYF.

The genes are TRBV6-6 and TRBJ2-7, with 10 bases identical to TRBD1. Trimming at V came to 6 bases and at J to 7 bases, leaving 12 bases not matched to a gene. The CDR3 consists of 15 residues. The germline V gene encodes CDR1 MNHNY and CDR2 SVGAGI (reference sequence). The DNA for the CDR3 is TGTGCCAGCAGATCGACCGGGACAGGGGTGGGGGAGCAGTACTTC. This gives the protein CASRSTGTGVGEQYF.

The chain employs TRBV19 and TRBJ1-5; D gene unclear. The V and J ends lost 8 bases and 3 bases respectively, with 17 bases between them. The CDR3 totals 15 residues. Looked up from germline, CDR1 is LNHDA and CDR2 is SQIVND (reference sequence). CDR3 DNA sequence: TGTGCCAGTTCCCGGACGGTGACTAACAATCAGCCCCAGCATTTT. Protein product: CASSRTVTNNQPQHF.

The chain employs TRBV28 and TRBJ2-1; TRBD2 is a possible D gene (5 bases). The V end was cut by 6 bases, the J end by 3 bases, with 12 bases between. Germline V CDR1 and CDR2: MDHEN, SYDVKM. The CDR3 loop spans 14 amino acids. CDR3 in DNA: TGTGCCAGCAGGGCTAGCAACTACTACAATGAGCAGTTCTTC. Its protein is CASRASNYYNEQFF.

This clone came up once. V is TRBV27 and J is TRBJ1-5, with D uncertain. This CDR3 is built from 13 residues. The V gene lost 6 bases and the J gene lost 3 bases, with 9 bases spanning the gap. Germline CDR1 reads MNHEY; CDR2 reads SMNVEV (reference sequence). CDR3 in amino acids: CASSLLPNQPQHF. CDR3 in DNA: TGTGCCAGCAGCCTACTACCCAATCAGCCCCAGCATTTT.

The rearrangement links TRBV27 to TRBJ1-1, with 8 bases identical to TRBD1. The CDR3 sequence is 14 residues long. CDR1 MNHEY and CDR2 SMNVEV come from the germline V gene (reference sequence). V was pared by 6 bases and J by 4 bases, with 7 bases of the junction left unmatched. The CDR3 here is CASRAGGIVTEAFF. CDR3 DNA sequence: TGTGCCAGCAGGGCAGGGGGCATAGTCACTGAAGCTTTCTTT.

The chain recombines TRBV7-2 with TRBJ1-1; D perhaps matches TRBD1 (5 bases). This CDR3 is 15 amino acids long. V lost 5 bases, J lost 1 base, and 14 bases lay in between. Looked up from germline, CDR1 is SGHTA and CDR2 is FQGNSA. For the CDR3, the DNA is TGTGCCAGCAGCCCAAGGTGGACACCGAACACTGAAGCTTTCTTT. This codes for CASSPRWTPNTEAFF.

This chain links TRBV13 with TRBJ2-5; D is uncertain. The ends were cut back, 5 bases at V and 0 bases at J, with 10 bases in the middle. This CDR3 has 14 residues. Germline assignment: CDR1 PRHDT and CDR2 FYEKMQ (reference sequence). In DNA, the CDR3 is TGTGCCAGCAGCCCAGCCGGGTACCAAGAGACCCAGTACTTC. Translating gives CASSPAGYQETQYF.